This T cell receptor (beta chain) was recovered during a study of T cells in Graves' hyperthyroidism and ophthalmopathy (dated by TCRdb to between 2017 and 2020). For the study in its entirety: Peripheral blood was sampled at the time of initial diagnosis, prior to any treatment. To identify distinguishing TCR V-J signatures, a discovery cohort of 90 to 100 patients was used, comprising under 45 with Graves' ophthalmopathy and around 60 with stable Graves' hyperthyroidism. Prospective prediction of ophthalmopathy was tested in an independent validation cohort consisting of about 19 hyperthyroidism patients and 15 or so patients who later progressed to ophthalmopathy. The roughly 90 discovery patients were divided at random into training and test sets in a 7:3 ratio. In addition, the study compared T-cell repertoires in thyroid tissue and in blood from roughly six Graves' hyperthyroidism patients. After sampling, hyperthyroidism patients received methimazole starting at 30 mg daily, and ophthalmopathy patients received high-dose intravenous methylprednisolone. According to the paper, TCR Vbeta CDR3 sequencing was carried out on some 140 peripheral blood samples, which came from about 45 ophthalmopathy, approximately 72 hyperthyroidism and roughly 17 progressor patients.

Amplification of TCR beta CDR3 regions was carried out from RNA transcripts. The TCR CDR3 was subjected to a first round of RT-PCR using the HTBI primer set and the Qiagen OneStep RT-PCR kit. A second multiplex PCR round built the libraries, followed by size selection and purification. Sequencing of the libraries was done on an Illumina HiSeq2000 using paired-end 100 bp reads. In the original analysis: Raw data were processed with SOAPnuke, discarding reads with adapters, uncalled bases, mean Phred below 15, or no exact constant-primer or identifier match. COPE v1.2.5 was used to merge the high-quality paired reads, and each unique nucleotide sequence was defined as a clonotype. MiTCR v1.1 was used to align the clonotypes against IMGT TRBV, TRBD and TRBJ reference segments. Analysis was restricted to V-J combinations with a frequency above 0.0001, which covered about 99% of repertoires. A TCS score was defined as the ratio of F50 (clonal expansion) to E x V (chaos), with BLOSUM62-based TCRdist applied between CDR3 peptides within each V-J. Welch's t-statistics and random forest reduced roughly 530 V-J features to 10 to 15, which were used in a naive Bayes classifier (R e1071). In-frame beta chains were kept once TCRdb had trimmed the public reads at Q25 with fastp and called clones with MiXCR. Every distinct CDR3 protein forms one entry, paired with its most common genes and DNA. The V and J calls were determined by TCRdb, not by the authors. The table for this sample lists over 400,000 distinct CDR3 sequences; approximately 23% of them were counted only once. About 53% of the sample belongs to the ten largest clones.

Ophthalmopathy patients had moderately to severely active disease, Clinical Activity Score of at least 3, NOSPECS grade of at least 4, and duration under 3 months. Exclusion was applied to patients with uncontrolled infections, other autoimmune diseases, pregnancy or lactation. Diagnoses relied on clinical symptoms, serum thyroxine and TRAb, thyroid ultrasound and orbital computed tomography. PBMCs were separated from roughly 9.3 ml of fresh peripheral blood using Ficoll-Paque density gradient centrifugation. Total RNA was extracted using Trizol reagent, and RNA quality was assessed on an Agilent 2100 Bioanalyzer. The CDR3 spans 14 residues, from the cysteine through the phenylalanine. Just the 42-base CDR3 DNA is kept, in frame starting at base 1. Trimming costs V 5 bases and J 4 bases, and their ends lie 15 bases apart. The germline V gene specifies SGHRS as CDR1 and YFSETQ as CDR2. Study-wide findings and limitations: Most expanded thyroid clonotypes (frequency above 0.001) were also detected in blood, suggesting blood repertoires may reflect thyroid immune responses. A model built on a 13 V-J signature distinguished ophthalmopathy from stable hyperthyroidism, reaching around 88% sensitivity and about 81% specificity in cross-validation and 80%/75% in testing. During validation, the model predicted progression to ophthalmopathy a median of around six months ahead of onset, with around 65% sensitivity and about 75% specificity. No statistical method was used to set the sample size in advance, and investigators knew the group allocation.

Of note for this clonotype: Its recognized antigen is unknown. Base quality data are lacking; no much larger clone is found one base away.

The specimen was blood. This clonotype was sampled from a woman aged 65 to 85 with Graves' ophthalmopathy. The chain joins TRBV5-1 to TRBJ1-1; TRBD1 is possibly the D segment (6 matching bases). The CDR3 region reads CASRVQGTGTEAFF. Here is the DNA: TGCGCCAGCAGAGTCCAGGGGACGGGCACTGAAGCTTTCTTT.